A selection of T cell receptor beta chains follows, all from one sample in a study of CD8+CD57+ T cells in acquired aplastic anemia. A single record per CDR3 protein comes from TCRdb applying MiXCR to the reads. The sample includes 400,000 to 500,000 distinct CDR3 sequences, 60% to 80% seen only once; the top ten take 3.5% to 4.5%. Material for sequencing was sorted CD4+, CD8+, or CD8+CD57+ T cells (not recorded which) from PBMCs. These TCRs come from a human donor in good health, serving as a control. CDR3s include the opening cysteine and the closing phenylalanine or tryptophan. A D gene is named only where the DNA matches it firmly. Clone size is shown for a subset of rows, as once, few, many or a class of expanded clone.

TGTGCCAGTAGGTGGGGGGGGCAAACAGATACGCAGTATTTT CASRWGGQTDTQYF TRBJ2-3 TRBV19 . few
TGCAGTGCAACCGGACGGAGCAATCAGCCCCAGTACTTC CSATGRSNQPQYF TRBJ2-5 TRBV20-1 . once
TGTGCCAGCAGCCAGCAGGGGTATTCACCCCTCCACTTT CASSQQGYSPLHF TRBJ1-6 TRBV14 . .
TGCGCCAGCAGCAAGGACCTGAACACTGAAGCTTTCTTT CASSKDLNTEAFF TRBJ1-1 TRBV4-3 . .
TGTGCCAGCAGTGCGACCCACGGGGGAGGGGAAAAGCTGTTTTTT CASSATHGGGEKLFF TRBJ1-4 TRBV7-3 . .
TGTGCCAGCAGCTTAGCGGCCCTAGCGAACACTGAAGCTTTC CASSLAALANTEAF TRBJ2-6 TRBV7-6 . .
TGTGCCAGCAGTCCCGGACAGAGACAAGAGACCCGGTACTTC CASSPGQRQETRYF TRBJ2-5 TRBV12-3/TRBV12-4 . .
TGTGCCAGCAGCGTACAAGGGGGGGGATCTGGCTACAAGTATTTT CASSVQGGGSGYKYF TRBJ2-3 TRBV9 . .
TGTGCCAGTAGCCGACAGGTCATTTACTATGGCTACACCTTC CASSRQVIYYGYTF TRBJ1-2 TRBV19 . .
TGCAGTGCTAGATCCCCGGGGGGGCACTACGAGCAGTACTTC CSARSPGGHYEQYF TRBJ2-7 TRBV20-1 TRBD2 once
TGTGCCAGCAGCTTAGGGGGGGGGCCGGGCTATGGCTACACCTTC CASSLGGGPGYGYTF TRBJ1-2 TRBV7-9 . many
TGTGCCAGCTCACCCCTCACGGGGAGCACTGAAGCTTTCTTT CASSPLTGSTEAFF TRBJ1-1 TRBV18 . .
TGTGCCAGCCGGGACTCCGACACTGAAGCTTTCTTT CASRDSDTEAFF TRBJ1-1 TRBV19 . many
TGTGCCACCAGCAGAGGGGACAGGTACCTACTCTTTGGCTACACCTTC CATSRGDRYLLFGYTF TRBJ1-2 TRBV9 TRBD1 once
TGTGCCAGCAGCCTCGGGGCCAACGTCCTGACTTTC CASSLGANVLTF TRBJ2-6 TRBV12-3/TRBV12-4 . .
TGTGCCAGCAACCAAGACAGGACTTATAATTCACCCCATGGCTACACCTTC CASNQDRTYNSPHGYTF TRBJ1-2 TRBV9 . .
TGTGCCACCAGCCGAGCTCTGGCGGGGGGGAAAACCATATATTTT CATSRALAGGKTIYF TRBJ1-3 TRBV7-3 . .
TGCGCCAGCAGCTTGGCCGCTGGAGCAAGCGAGCAGTACTTC CASSLAAGASEQYF TRBJ2-7 TRBV5-1 . .
TGCAGTGCGTCGACAGGGGCAGCATACGAGCAGTACTTC CSASTGAAYEQYF TRBJ2-7 TRBV20-1 TRBD1 .
TGTGCCAGCACCATGAATTGGGACGAGCAGTACTTC CASTMNWDEQYF TRBJ2-7 TRBV12-3/TRBV12-4 . .
TGCAGCGGCAGCCACGGGGCAGACCCTCACACCCTGCATTTT CSGSHGADPHTLHF TRBJ1-3 TRBV29-1 . .
TGTGCCAGCAGTCGATCCGGGACTAGCGGAGCCTACAATGAGCAGTTCTTC CASSRSGTSGAYNEQFF TRBJ2-1 TRBV6-4 TRBD2 .
TGCGCCAGCAGTGCGGTCCGAGGGCGGGGGGCAAACGAGCAGTACTTC CASSAVRGRGANEQYF TRBJ2-7 TRBV10-1 TRBD2 .
TGCAGTGCCATCGCAGGGTGGCGGGATGCCACAGATACGCAGTATTTT CSAIAGWRDATDTQYF TRBJ2-3 TRBV20-1 . .
TGTGCCACCAGCAGAGGCGACAGTACCTATGGCCAGAACTTC CATSRGDSTYGQNF TRBJ1-2 TRBV15 . .
TGCGCCACCCGAGCCGGGACAGGGCAGACAGATACGCAGTGTTTT CATRAGTGQTDTQCF TRBJ2-3 TRBV5-1 TRBD1 many
TGTGCCAGCAAACCTCCTTCTAACTATGGCTACACCTTC CASKPPSNYGYTF TRBJ1-2 TRBV2 . many
TGTGCCAGCAGTCCGCGTGTTCGCACCTACAATCAGCAGTTCTTC CASSPRVRTYNQQFF TRBJ2-1 TRBV7-9 . .
TGCAGCGTAAAAGGGGATTATAATCAGCCCCAGCATTTT CSVKGDYNQPQHF TRBJ1-5 TRBV20-1 . .
TGTGCCAGCAGAATCCGTATGAACACTGGAGCTTTCTTT CASRIRMNTGAFF TRBJ1-1 TRBV2 . .
TGTGCCAGCAGCGTAGTCGGGGGGTCGAACACTGAAGCTTTCTTT CASSVVGGSNTEAFF TRBJ1-1 TRBV9 . .
TGTGCCAGCAGCATGATCACAGATACGCAGTATTTT CASSMITDTQYF TRBJ2-3 TRBV7-2 . .
TGTGCCAGCAGCTCCGGCCGGGGGAGGTACGAGCAGTACTTC CASSSGRGRYEQYF TRBJ2-7 TRBV7-2 . .
TGTGCCAGCAGCTCTTCAGTACTCAACGCTGAAGACTTCTTC CASSSSVLNAEDFF TRBJ1-1 TRBV2 . .
TGTGCCAGCAGCCAAGATTCGGGGAGAGAGGTCGAGTACTTC CASSQDSGREVEYF TRBJ2-5 TRBV7-3 . .
TGCAGTGCGATGCGGGGGGGCCGGACCGGGGAGCTGTTTTTT CSAMRGGRTGELFF TRBJ2-2 TRBV20-1 TRBD2 many
TGTGCCAGCAGCCAAGATGTAGGAAGTGGAAACACCATATATTTT CASSQDVGSGNTIYF TRBJ1-3 TRBV5-4 . .
TGTGCCAGCAACACGAGCAATCAGCCCCAGCATTTT CASNTSNQPQHF TRBJ1-5 TRBV12-3/TRBV12-4 . once
TGTGCCAGCAGACCCCTCTTGCCCACAGATACGCAGTATTTT CASRPLLPTDTQYF TRBJ2-3 TRBV7-9 . .
TGTGCCAGCAGCTTGGGGGGGGCAGCGGATGCTCAGCAATTT CASSLGGAADAQQF TRBJ2-3 TRBV7-9 . .
TGTGCCACCAGCAGACCCAAGCGTCAGGGGGCTACAAACACAGATACGCAGTATTTT CATSRPKRQGATNTDTQYF TRBJ2-3 TRBV15 TRBD1 .
TGTGCCAGCAGCTCGGCCCCCAAGACAGGGCCTATGGCTTTC CASSSAPKTGPMAF TRBJ2-7 TRBV7-4 TRBD1 .
TGTGCCAGCAGCTTGGGAATTTGGGACACTGAAGCTTTCTTT CASSLGIWDTEAFF TRBJ1-1 TRBV7-2 . once
TGTGCCAGCAGTGGGGCTGGCAATCAGCCCCAGCATTTT CASSGAGNQPQHF TRBJ1-5 TRBV2 . few
TGTGCCAGCAGCCTGAGGCCGGGACAGGGGGGCAATGAGTTCTTC CASSLRPGQGGNEFF TRBJ2-1 TRBV7-6 TRBD1 .
TGCGCCAGCAGCCAAGAGGGGCGGGGGGGTGTGGATGAGCAGTTCTTC CASSQEGRGGVDEQFF TRBJ2-1 TRBV4-3 TRBD2 many
TGTGCCAGCAGTGAGGGGGCATCGATTGGAAACACCATATATTTT CASSEGASIGNTIYF TRBJ1-3 TRBV6-1 . .
TGTGCCAGCTCCGGGCCTAGCGGGGGCTACGAGCAGTACTTC CASSGPSGGYEQYF TRBJ2-7 TRBV7-2 TRBD2 .
TGTGCCAGCAGTGGGGGCTACGGGCAGTATTTC CASSGGYGQYF TRBJ2-7 TRBV2 . .
TGTGCCAGCAGTGTAAAGAAGGGAAACACCATATATTTT CASSVKKGNTIYF TRBJ1-3 TRBV2 . once
TGTGCCAGTAGTATTCACTTTCGGGACAGGTGGACCGGGGAGCTGTACTTC CASSIHFRDRWTGELYF TRBJ2-7 TRBV19 TRBD1 .
TGTGCCAGCAGTGAAGAGGGGGTGGAGGAGACCCAGTACTTC CASSEEGVEETQYF TRBJ2-5 TRBV2 . .
TGTGCCAGCAGTGGAGCCCGCGGAGGGGGCATTCAGCCCCAGCATTTT CASSGARGGGIQPQHF TRBJ1-5 TRBV12-3/TRBV12-4 TRBD1 .
TGTGCCAGCAGCCAGGGGGCCCGGACTGAAGCTTTCTTT CASSQGARTEAFF TRBJ1-1 TRBV7-9 TRBD1 few